Below, 24 T cell receptor beta chains from the same sample are listed, as sequenced in a study of cytomegalovirus exposure and HLA in healthy donors. The PCR used 60 Vbeta and 13 Jbeta primers. Only in-frame clones appear in the TCRdb table, and some are missing; sequencing was by immunoSEQ multiplex PCR. The repertoire holds about 190,000 clones, over 60% seen once, with approximately 0.99% in the top ten. The source material was PBMCs. The receptors stem from a woman aged 40 to 50 in good health and CMV-seronegative.

The chain is built from TRBV5-4 and TRBJ1-2; maybe TRBD1 (5 bases). CDR3 length: 13 residues. Germline V gene sequence: CDR1 SGHNT, CDR2 YYREEE (reference sequence). V was pared by 1 base and J by 8 bases, with 12 bases between. The CDR3 sequence: CASSLKGQGGYTF. DNA for the CDR3: TGTGCCAGCAGCTTGAAGGGGCAAGGGGGCTACACCTTC.

The chain has TRBV28 and TRBJ1-5, with D maybe TRBD1 (5 bases). Between the trimmed V and J ends, which lost 11 bases and 1 base, there was a span of 12 bases. This CDR3 region has 13 residues. Germline assignment: CDR1 MDHEN and CDR2 SYDVKM. CDR3: CASGHRSNQPQHF. CDR3 nucleotide sequence: TGTGCCTCAGGGCATCGAAGCAATCAGCCCCAGCATTTT.

The chain joins TRBV2 to TRBJ2-2; tentative D call: TRBD2 (6 bases). This CDR3 is 15 amino acids long. V gave up 6 bases and J gave up 0 bases, with 11 bases separating them. Germline lookup yields CDR1 SNHLY and CDR2 FYNNEI. CDR3 nucleotides: TGTGCCAGCAGCCAGGAGGGCCCGAACACCGGGGAGCTGTTTTTT. Residues: CASSQEGPNTGELFF.

This clone was found a few times. The chain uses TRBV5-1 and TRBJ1-4; 9 bases align to TRBD1. Germline trimming cut 3 bases from V and 10 bases from J; bases unmatched to any gene: 16. This CDR3 contains 17 residues. Germline CDR1 and CDR2: SGHRS and YFSETQ. CDR3 sequence (DNA): TGCGCCAGCAGCTCGGCGGGACAGGGCCGCGACGGCGGAAAACTGTTTTTT. Translating gives CASSSAGQGRDGGKLFF. The full variable domain, completed using reference TRBV5-1 and TRBJ1-4, is KAGVTQTPRYLIKTRGQQVTLSCSPISGHRSVSWYQQTPGQGLQFLFEYFSETQRNKGNFPGRFSGRQFSNSRSEMNVSTLELGDSALYLCASSSAGQGRDGGKLFFGSGTQLSVL.

The V and J genes are TRBV5-1 and TRBJ2-5; the match to TRBD2 covers 7 bases. Germline assignment: CDR1 SGHRS and CDR2 YFSETQ. This CDR3 spans 18 amino acids. The ends lost 4 bases at V and 3 bases at J; junction bases unmatched: 18. The CDR3 spells CASSPAPLAGRVKETQYF. DNA for the CDR3: TGCGCCAGCAGCCCTGCCCCCTTAGCGGGCCGGGTTAAAGAGACCCAGTACTTC.

The chain combines TRBV14 with TRBJ1-2, with D maybe TRBD1 (5 bases). CDR3 size: 15 residues. Trimming stripped 4 bases from V and 7 bases from J, with 19 bases between. Germline lookup yields CDR1 SGHDN and CDR2 FVKESK. Written as DNA, the CDR3 is TGTGCCAGCAGCCCAGGGACGGGAGTCCTACTTGGCTACACCTTC. Protein product: CASSPGTGVLLGYTF.

This clone was counted once. Here the CDR3 reads CASSLVTGNYGYTF. In nucleotides, the CDR3 is TGTGCCAGCAGCTTGGTAACGGGTAACTATGGCTACACCTTC. V is TRBV5-4 and J is TRBJ1-2; D is unclear. The germline V and J ends were trimmed by 0 bases and 1 base, with 7 bases remaining between them. The CDR3 is 14 amino acids. CDR1 and CDR2 (germline): SGHNT, YYREEE (reference sequence).

This clone has a single count. CDR3 DNA sequence: TGTGCCAGCAGCTTAGTCTCAGGGGGTTCCTACGAGCAGTACTTC. Translation gives CASSLVSGGSYEQYF. V and J are TRBV11-3 and TRBJ2-7, with 7 bases matching TRBD1. This CDR3 is 15 amino acids long. Trimming removed 1 base from V and 1 base from J; junction bases left unmatched: 4. Germline CDR1 and CDR2: SGHNT and YENEEA.

V and J are TRBV5-6 and TRBJ1-3, with 8 bases fitting TRBD1. After removal of 7 bases from V and 4 bases from J, the junction contained 10 bases not matched to a gene. The germline gives CDR1 SGHDT, CDR2 YYEEEE. This CDR3 has 15 residues. This CDR3 is CASGDRLLAGNTIYF. The CDR3 DNA follows: TGTGCCAGCGGGGACAGGTTGTTAGCGGGAAACACCATATATTTT.

V usage is TRBV27 and J usage is TRBJ1-4, with D perhaps TRBD1 (5 bases). Trimming stripped 3 bases from V and 8 bases from J, with 7 bases between. Germline V CDR1 and CDR2: MNHEY, SMNVEV (reference sequence). There are 12 residues in the CDR3. This CDR3 reads CASSLEGEKLFF. DNA of the CDR3: TGTGCCAGCAGTTTGGAGGGGGAAAAACTGTTTTTT.

The rearrangement uses TRBV11-3 and TRBJ2-1; no clear D. The germline CDR1 and CDR2 sequences are SGHNT and YENEEA. Trimming left V 3 bases short and J 0 bases short, with 9 bases between. This CDR3 contains 15 residues. CDR3 in DNA: TGTGCCAGCAGCTTCGATTCGAGCTCCTACAATGAGCAGTTCTTC. Amino acids: CASSFDSSSYNEQFF.

The CDR3 DNA sequence: TGTGCCAGCTTATACGTGGAGGGATACGAGCAGTACTTC. Its translation: CASLYVEGYEQYF. This rearrangement joins TRBV6-1 to TRBJ2-7; perhaps TRBD2 as D (6 bases). Germline values: CDR1 MNHNS, CDR2 SASEGT. Trimming left V 8 bases short and J 4 bases short, with 15 bases between. The CDR3 contains 13 residues.

This clone was seen more than once but under ten times. The CDR3 DNA reads TGCGCCAGCAGCCAAGAGTCCATAACTAATGAAAAACTGTTTTTT. Amino acids: CASSQESITNEKLFF. The gene calls are TRBV4-3 and TRBJ1-4; D not certain. The CDR3 consists of 15 residues. Germline V CDR1 and CDR2: LGHNA, YSLEER. The ends were cut back, 0 bases at V and 1 base at J, with 6 bases in the middle.

The chain combines TRBV6-6 with TRBJ1-1, with unresolved D. Germline assignment: CDR1 MNHNY and CDR2 SVGAGI (reference sequence). V shed 6 bases and J shed 1 base, with 9 bases lying between them. The CDR3 sequence is 13 residues long. The CDR3 is CASRPRQNTEAFF. In DNA, the CDR3 is TGTGCCAGCAGGCCACGACAGAACACTGAAGCTTTCTTT.

CDR3 residues: CASSLGSGYEQYF. CDR3 bases: TGTGCCAGCAGCTTAGGGTCCGGCTACGAGCAGTACTTC. The chain employs TRBV7-2 and TRBJ2-7; D not resolved. Germline CDR1 reads SGHTA; CDR2 reads FQGNSA. The CDR3 spans 13 residues. Trimming removed 1 base at V and 3 bases at J, with 7 bases between.

The sample holds a few counts of this clone. This chain links TRBV5-6 with TRBJ2-1; the D gene is possibly TRBD2 (6 bases). V lost 5 bases and J lost 6, with 21 bases in between. The CDR3 has 16 amino acids. In germline, CDR1 is SGHDT, CDR2 YYEEEE. In DNA, the CDR3 is TGTGCCAGCAGGAAATCCGGGACTTTACTCACCAATGAGCAGTTCTTC. Translating gives CASRKSGTLLTNEQFF.

The V gene is TRBV7-8, the J gene TRBJ2-1; 7 bases match TRBD1. V was clipped by 7 bases and J by 6 bases; unmatched bases: 6. The CDR3 length is 13 residues. The germline V gene encodes CDR1 SGHVS and CDR2 FQNEAQ. CDR3 sequence: CASNIGTVNEQFF. The CDR3 region has the DNA TGTGCCAGCAATATCGGGACAGTCAATGAGCAGTTCTTC.

The chain has TRBV7-6 and TRBJ2-1; 15 bases are a match to TRBD2. J gave up 6 bases and V 3 bases, and 3 bases lay outside the gene matches. The CDR3 contains 16 residues. Germline lookup yields CDR1 SGHVS and CDR2 FNYEAQ. The CDR3 DNA is TGTGCCAGCAGCTTCGGGACTAGCGGGAGGTTCAATGAGCAGTTCTTC. It specifies CASSFGTSGRFNEQFF.

This clone has a handful of counts. The genes are TRBV10-3 and TRBJ2-2, with D possibly TRBD2 on 6 matching bases. V shed 10 bases and J shed 5 bases, with 14 bases lying between them. This CDR3 has 13 residues. Germline V gene lookup returns CDR1 ENHRY and CDR2 SYGVKD. The DNA for the CDR3 is TGTGCCACCGGGACTGCCACTACCGGGGAGCTGTTTTTT. This sequence encodes CATGTATTGELFF.

V and J are TRBV7-2 and TRBJ1-2; possible D gene TRBD1, 6 bases. The CDR3 covers 14 residues. V lost 0 bases to trimming and J lost 8 bases, with 13 bases between them. Germline assignment: CDR1 SGHTA and CDR2 FQGNSA. CDR3 residues: CASSLAPQGWGYTF. The CDR3 DNA sequence: TGTGCCAGCAGCTTAGCCCCTCAGGGGTGGGGCTACACCTTC.

This clone was counted once. The chain joins TRBV2 to TRBJ1-2; D unclear. The CDR3 has 14 amino acids. Deletions cut 6 bases from V and 0 bases from J, with 11 bases between. Per the germline V gene, CDR1 is SNHLY and CDR2 is FYNNEI. CDR3 DNA sequence: TGTGCCAGCAGCCCCCAACTTACTAACTATGGCTACACCTTC. Translated, it gives CASSPQLTNYGYTF.

The chain is built from TRBV4-1 and TRBJ2-3, with TRBD2 matching over 11 bases. The germline V gene has CDR1 MGHRA and CDR2 YSYEKL. The CDR3 covers 13 residues. J lost 3 bases, V lost 10 bases, and 3 bases had no gene match. CDR3 bases: TGCGCCACCTCTAGCGGGAGGACAGATACGCAGTATTTT. Its translation is CATSSGRTDTQYF.

J is TRBJ1-4 and V is TRBV11-3, with TRBD1 as a possible D gene (6 bases). Germline CDR1 reads SGHNT; CDR2 reads YENEEA. This CDR3 spans 14 amino acids. V was shortened by 3 bases and J by 8 bases, with 13 bases between the two germline ends. This CDR3 reads CASSFGGLEEKLFF. For the CDR3, the DNA is TGTGCCAGCAGCTTTGGGGGCCTAGAGGAAAAACTGTTTTTT.

The chain joins TRBV5-6 to TRBJ2-2; 10 nucleotides match TRBD2. The germline V gene has CDR1 SGHDT and CDR2 YYEEEE. This CDR3 comprises 16 residues. After removal of 4 bases from V and 2 bases from J, the junction contained 5 bases not matched to a gene. The CDR3 is CASSLPSGRNTGELFF. CDR3 in DNA: TGTGCCAGCAGCCTGCCTAGCGGGAGAAACACCGGGGAGCTGTTTTTT.